Below, 10 T cell receptor beta chains from the same sample are listed, as sequenced in a study of shared clonotypes between healthy human individuals. Assay used: immunoSEQ multiplex PCR; TCRdb lists only in-frame clones, some missing. The data contain about a million clones, around 76% of them singletons. The specimen was memory CD4+ T cells sorted from blood. Subset meaning: CD45RA-negative fraction. The receptors shown here come from a man between 18 and 29 years old in good health.

This sequence joins TRBV5-1 and TRBJ2-7; tentative D call: TRBD2 (5 bases). The V and J ends lost 4 bases and 2 bases respectively, with 10 bases between them. The CDR3 consists of 13 residues. The germline CDR1 and CDR2 sequences are SGHRS and YFSETQ. CDR3 protein: CASSQTGTYEQYF. The CDR3 DNA reads as TGCGCCAGCAGCCAGACCGGGACCTACGAGCAGTACTTC.

The chain carries TRBV5-6 and TRBJ2-1; D uncertain. This CDR3 region has 15 residues. CDR1 and CDR2 from the germline V gene are SGHDT and YYEEEE. V was cut by 0 bases and J by 2 bases, with 9 bases left in between. The DNA for the CDR3 is TGTGCCAGCAGCTTGGATCCAAATACCTACAATGAGCAGTTCTTC. It encodes CASSLDPNTYNEQFF.

This clone was seen a handful of times. V and J are TRBV29-1 and TRBJ2-2; tentatively, D is TRBD2 (6 bases). Looked up from germline, CDR1 is SQVTM and CDR2 is ANQGSEA. CDR3 length: 15 residues. V dropped 7 bases and J dropped 1 base, with 16 bases sitting between them. The CDR3 here is CSALGGSGNTGELFF. The CDR3 bases are TGCAGCGCCTTAGGCGGTAGCGGGAACACCGGGGAGCTGTTTTTT.

The CDR3 loop is CASSVEDFSTDTQYF. CDR3 DNA sequence: TGTGCCAGCAGTGTGGAGGATTTTAGCACAGATACGCAGTATTTT. The V and J genes are TRBV2 and TRBJ2-3, with TRBD2 as a possible D gene (5 bases). V was pared by 4 bases and J by 0 bases, with 11 bases between. The CDR3 is 15 amino acids. Germline V lookup: CDR1 SNHLY, CDR2 FYNNEI.

The chain is built from TRBV11-1 and TRBJ1-6, with TRBD1 identical over 9 bases. V trimming: 5 bases; J trimming: 7 bases; junction bases outside the gene matches: 12. The germline CDR1 and CDR2 sequences are SGHAT and FQDESV (reference sequence). The CDR3 runs 17 residues. The CDR3 DNA reads as TGTGCCAGCAGCGCCCAGGACAGGGGAAGGGGAAATTCACCCCTCCACTTT. Translated, it gives CASSAQDRGRGNSPLHF. Variable domain in full (rest from reference TRBV11-1 and TRBJ1-6): EAEVAQSPRYKITEKSQAVAFWCDPISGHATLYWYRQILGQGPELLVQFQDESVVDDSQLPKDRFSAERLKGVDSTLKIQPAELGDSAMYLCASSAQDRGRGNSPLHFGNGTRLTVT.

This clone was picked up one time. V and J are TRBV5-1 and TRBJ2-1; TRBD1 aligns across 10 bases. The CDR3 length is 18 residues. CDR1 SGHRS and CDR2 YFSETQ come from the germline V gene. The trim removed 4 bases at V and 5 bases at J, leaving 15 bases unmatched. CDR3 loop: CASSPRVWGQGKNNEQFF. The CDR3 DNA reads as TGCGCCAGCAGCCCTCGTGTGTGGGGACAGGGGAAAAACAATGAGCAGTTCTTC. Combining the CDR3 with reference TRBV5-1 and TRBJ2-1 gives the whole variable domain KAGVTQTPRYLIKTRGQQVTLSCSPISGHRSVSWYQQTPGQGLQFLFEYFSETQRNKGNFPGRFSGRQFSNSRSEMNVSTLELGDSALYLCASSPRVWGQGKNNEQFFGPGTRLTVL.

This chain links TRBV5-1 with TRBJ2-6; D may be TRBD1 (5 bases). V lost 0 bases, J lost 0 bases, and 7 bases lay in between. The CDR3 totals 16 residues. Germline assignment: CDR1 SGHRS and CDR2 YFSETQ. CDR3 in DNA: TGCGCCAGCAGCTTGGTGACAGTCTCTGGGGCCAACGTCCTGACTTTC. This gives the protein CASSLVTVSGANVLTF.

This clone was seen only once. This chain joins TRBV11-2 and TRBJ2-7; D assignment may be TRBD1 or TRBD2 (5 bases each). Trimming stripped 2 bases from V and 4 bases from J, with 12 bases between. There are 14 residues in the CDR3. CDR1 and CDR2 from the germline V gene are SGHAT and FQNNGV. CDR3 coding DNA: TGTGCCAGCAGCTTACAGGGAGTGAAATACGAGCAGTACTTC. This gives the protein CASSLQGVKYEQYF.

With respect to this clone: This CDR3 is missing its conserved last phenylalanine or tryptophan, likely due to a read error. The V and J genes are TRBV6-6 and TRBJ1-2; 7 bases fit TRBD1. J was trimmed by 8 bases and V by 6 bases; bases with no gene match: 9. CDR1 is MNHNY, CDR2 SVGAGI, per germline (reference sequence). The CDR3 extends over 13 amino acids. The CDR3 bases are TGTGCCAGCAGACTTCAGGGGGAAAAGGGCTACACCCTC. Its translation: CASRLQGEKGYTL.

The chain couples TRBV7-9 to TRBJ1-5, with a possible D match to TRBD1 (6 bases). Trimming cost V 7 bases and J 2 bases, with 15 bases left between them. CDR3 length equals 15 residues. Germline lookup yields CDR1 SEHNR and CDR2 FQNEAQ (reference sequence). In nucleotides, the CDR3 is TGTGCCAGCAACCTGACAGGCGTGGGCAATCAGCCCCAGCATTTT. The encoded protein is CASNLTGVGNQPQHF.